The 21 T cell receptor beta chains below all came from one sample that was sequenced in a study of regulatory T cells in long-lasting Graves disease (dated by TCRdb to about 2021). Receptors were amplified or captured by multiplex PCR. The data were produced on an Illumina HiSeq 4000. iRepertoire HTBI primers and Arm-PCR amplification of CDR3 regions were used to construct TCR beta libraries. TCRdb trimmed public reads at Q25 via fastp, called clones via MiXCR and kept in-frame beta chains. Rows matching on CDR3 protein sequence are summarized as one entry with the most common DNA and genes. In all, the sample holds roughly 560,000 distinct CDR3 sequences, and 15% to 20% of those were seen once. In total, the top ten clones hold around 25% of the sample. The intended sense of this specimen's time point label: newly diagnosed GD, antithyroid drugs for less than 3 months. RNA was extracted from PBMCs in TRIzol for both TCR sequencing and RNA sequencing.

These data also featured in a second study, about T cells in Graves' hyperthyroidism and ophthalmopathy.

The specimen comprised peripheral blood mononuclear cells (PBMCs), sampled at new diagnosis, from a patient treated with antithyroid drugs. The receptors were gathered from a middle-aged woman with Graves disease. Donor details come from another sample of the same person, matched by shared clones.

This clonotype was counted between two and nine times. This chain's CDR3 is CASSLTGAATNEKLFF. The CDR3 bases are TGTGCCAGCAGTTTGACCGGGGCAGCAACTAATGAAAAACTGTTTTTT. The chain has TRBV28 and TRBJ1-4, with D perhaps matching TRBD1 (5 bases). The CDR3 runs to 16 residues. Trimming pared 3 bases from V and 0 bases from J, leaving 11 bases between. The V gene's germline CDR1 is MDHEN and CDR2 SYDVKM.

This clonotype was recorded many times. J is TRBJ1-5 and V is TRBV5-5; D remains ambiguous. Per the germline V gene, CDR1 is SGHKS and CDR2 is YYEKEE (reference sequence). The V end lost 2 bases, the J end lost 3 bases, and 6 bases lay between the germline ends. The CDR3 is 13 residues long. CDR3 DNA: TGTGCCAGCAGCTTCGGCACCAATCAGCCCCAGCATTTT. Encoded protein: CASSFGTNQPQHF.

The V gene is TRBV19, the J gene TRBJ1-5; no definite D call. The CDR3 spans 13 residues. Trimming took off 3 bases at V and 3 bases at J, with 6 bases between the two ends. Germline V CDR1 and CDR2: LNHDA, SQIVND (reference sequence). The CDR3 DNA sequence: TGTGCCAGTAGTATTAGCGTCAATCAGCCCCAGCATTTT. It codes for CASSISVNQPQHF.

This clonotype was seen a few times. The chain is built from TRBV7-9 and TRBJ2-3, with TRBD1 matching 10 bases. Germline-derived CDR1 and CDR2 are SEHNR and FQNEAQ (reference sequence). The CDR3 is made up of 15 amino acids. The junction had 8 bases not matched to a gene; V was cut back by 7 bases and J by 4 bases. The CDR3 loop reads CASTMGTGDADTQYF. CDR3 nucleotide sequence: TGTGCCAGCACGATGGGGACAGGGGACGCAGATACGCAGTATTTT.

This clonotype showed up just once. The chain combines TRBV27 with TRBJ1-5; no clear D. CDR1 MNHEY and CDR2 SMNVEV come from the germline V gene (reference sequence). V lost 2 bases and J lost 9, with 20 bases in between. This CDR3 contains 16 residues. DNA for the CDR3: TGTGCCAGCAGTTTAACCGGGCGGGCCGGACCTCGGCCCCAGCATTTT. It yields the protein CASSLTGRAGPRPQHF.

With respect to this clonotype: A much larger clone differs from this one at a single base, so this may be a read error. This chain connects TRBV3-1 to TRBJ2-5; tentatively, D is TRBD2 (5 bases). The J call may be incorrect, as the DNA end agrees better with TRBJ2-1. The CDR3 spans 14 residues. Germline assignment: CDR1 LGHDT and CDR2 YNNKEL (reference sequence). The CDR3 region is CASSQVGFGETQFF. The CDR3 DNA reads TGTGCCAGCAGCCAAGTAGGGTTTGGGGAGACCCAGTTCTTC.

Worth noting for this clonotype: A much more abundant neighbour one base away suggests this may be a read error. The gene calls are TRBV12-3 or TRBV12-4 and TRBJ1-6; no definite D call. The length of the CDR3 is 16 residues. Deletions cut 4 bases from V and 9 bases from J, with 19 bases between. CDR3 in amino acids: CASSSGLPGGSSPLHF. The CDR3 DNA follows: TGTGCCAGCAGTTCCGGGCTCCCAGGAGGTAGTTCACCCCTCCACTTT.

Regarding this clonotype: It may be a read error: a sequence one base away is much more abundant. The rearrangement uses TRBV3-1 and TRBJ2-3; D remains ambiguous. Germline V gives CDR1 LGHDT, CDR2 YNNKEL (reference sequence). This CDR3 region has 14 residues. The V end was cut by 7 bases, the J end by 1 base, with 12 bases between. CDR3 nucleotide sequence: TGTGCCAGCAACGGCAACCTGGGCACAGATACGCAGTATTTT. Protein product: CASNGNLGTDTQYF.

There are many counts of this clonotype. The chain couples TRBV30 to TRBJ1-1; D call uncertain. Germline-derived CDR1 and CDR2 are GTSNPN and SVGIG (reference sequence). V was trimmed by 2 bases and J by 0 bases, leaving 4 bases between them. The CDR3 covers 12 residues. CDR3 coding DNA: TGTGCCTGGAGTTCCATGAACACTGAAGCTTTCTTT. Translating gives CAWSSMNTEAFF.

In this sample, this clonotype turned up many times. V is TRBV7-3 and J is TRBJ2-3; D remains ambiguous. There are 13 residues in the CDR3. Germline V gives CDR1 SGHTA, CDR2 FQGTGA. Trimming shortened V by 4 bases and J by 6 bases, and 11 bases separated the two germline ends. The DNA for the CDR3 is TGTGCCAGCAGCTCTAGGGTCAGGGATACGCAGTATTTT. Encoded protein: CASSSRVRDTQYF. The variable domain in full, with the rest retrieved from reference TRBV7-3 and TRBJ2-3, is GAGVSQTPSNKVTEKGKYVELRCDPISGHTALYWYRQSLGQGPEFLIYFQGTGAADDSGLPNDRFFAVRPEGSVSTLKIQRTERGDSAVYLCASSSRVRDTQYFGPGTRLTVL.

A note on this clonotype: This clone may be a read error of a much larger clone one base away. The chain employs TRBV7-9 and TRBJ1-2; a weak D match, TRBD1 (6 bases). The CDR3 length is 14 residues. Germline CDR1 is SEHNR and CDR2 is FQNEAQ (reference sequence). V dropped 4 bases and J dropped 7 bases, with 16 bases sitting between them. CDR3 sequence: CASSSGGPGRGYTF. For the CDR3, the DNA is TGTGCCAGCAGCTCCGGGGGCCCGGGGCGTGGCTACACCTTC.

This clonotype appeared many times. The chain couples TRBV5-1 to TRBJ2-5; D is possibly TRBD1 (5 bases). V was pared by 4 bases and J by 3 bases, with 13 bases between. The CDR3 totals 14 residues. The germline V gene encodes CDR1 SGHRS and CDR2 YFSETQ. As DNA, the CDR3 is TGCGCCAGCAGCCCCCAGGGTGGAAAAGAGACCCAGTACTTC. The encoded protein is CASSPQGGKETQYF. Supplemented by reference TRBV5-1 and TRBJ2-5, the full variable domain reads KAGVTQTPRYLIKTRGQQVTLSCSPISGHRSVSWYQQTPGQGLQFLFEYFSETQRNKGNFPGRFSGRQFSNSRSEMNVSTLELGDSALYLCASSPQGGKETQYFGPGTRLLVL.

Concerning this clonotype: Since a much larger clone is just one base distant, this may be a read error. The chain carries TRBV2 and TRBJ1-2, with TRBD1 as a possible D gene (5 bases). The CDR3 sequence is 15 residues long. CDR1 and CDR2 from the germline V gene are SNHLY and FYNNEI. CDR3 in DNA: TGTGCCAACAGTGTGGGCCAGGGACCGTCCTATGGCTACACCTTC. It is translated as CANSVGQGPSYGYTF.

This clonotype was detected many times. The rearrangement joins TRBV2 to TRBJ1-5; D gene uncertain. The V end was cut by 3 bases, the J end by 3 bases, with 6 bases between. This CDR3 has 13 amino acids. Germline values: CDR1 SNHLY, CDR2 FYNNEI. CDR3 sequence: CASSDTYNQPQHF. For the CDR3, the DNA is TGTGCCAGCAGTGACACCTACAATCAGCCCCAGCATTTT. Based on the CDR3 plus reference TRBV2 and TRBJ1-5, the full variable domain is EPEVTQTPSHQVTQMGQEVILRCVPISNHLYFYWYRQILGQKVEFLVSFYNNEISEKSEIFDDQFSVERPDGSNFTLKIRSTKLEDSAMYFCASSDTYNQPQHFGDGTRLSIL.

This clonotype has ten or more counts. The gene calls are TRBV28 and TRBJ1-2; 7 nucleotides match TRBD1. CDR3 size: 14 residues. Looked up from germline, CDR1 is MDHEN and CDR2 is SYDVKM. V lost 1 base to trimming and J lost 8 bases; unmatched junction nucleotides: 7. The CDR3 reads CASSLSDRYSGYTF. CDR3 DNA: TGTGCCAGCAGTTTATCGGACAGGTACTCGGGCTACACCTTC.

This chain uses TRBV29-1 with TRBJ1-1; no definite D call. Trimming stripped 4 bases from V and 4 bases from J, with 4 bases between. CDR3 length equals 10 residues. Per germline, CDR1 SQVTM and CDR2 ANQGSEA. CDR3 residues: CSVVVTEAFF. CDR3 nucleotide sequence: TGCAGCGTTGTCGTCACTGAAGCTTTCTTT.

This clonotype occurred a few times. The rearrangement uses TRBV7-6 and TRBJ1-3, with D unclear. CDR1 SGHVS and CDR2 FNYEAQ come from the germline V gene. The CDR3 totals 17 residues. The germline V and J ends were trimmed by 5 bases and 3 bases, with 20 bases remaining between them. This CDR3 is CASSPTRPRGCGNTIYF. Here the CDR3 DNA reads TGTGCCAGCAGCCCGACGAGGCCCAGAGGCTGTGGAAACACCATATATTTT.

This clonotype was counted only a few times. This chain connects TRBV6-1 to TRBJ1-1; D remains ambiguous. This CDR3 spans 13 amino acids. V was trimmed by 10 bases and J by 0 bases, leaving 12 bases between them. Germline V gives CDR1 MNHNS, CDR2 SASEGT. In DNA, the CDR3 is TGTGCCACGGCAGGAGGGTTGAACACTGAAGCTTTCTTT. This translates into CATAGGLNTEAFF.

This clonotype was observed a handful of times. The junction departs from the called germline gene at one end, perhaps through a read error. This rearrangement joins TRBV27 to TRBJ2-5; D might be TRBD2 (7 bases). Germline CDR1 MNHEY, CDR2 SMNVEV (reference sequence). The CDR3 has 14 amino acids. The CDR3, as DNA: TGTGCCAGCAGTATATCCGGGGGGCGAGAGACCCAGTACTTC. It is translated as CASSISGGRETQYF.

This clonotype was observed at least ten times. V gene TRBV28 combines with J gene TRBJ2-7; 7 bases align to TRBD1. This CDR3 spans 14 amino acids. Losses at the gene ends were 6 bases for V and 3 bases for J; bases not matched to a gene: 8. Germline loops: CDR1 MDHEN, CDR2 SYDVKM. This CDR3 is CASRKPGQFYEQYF. As DNA, the CDR3 is TGTGCCAGCAGAAAACCGGGACAGTTCTACGAGCAGTACTTC. The complete variable domain, with remaining parts taken from reference TRBV28 and TRBJ2-7, reads DVKVTQSSRYLVKRTGEKVFLECVQDMDHENMFWYRQDPGLGLRLIYFSYDVKMKEKGDIPEGYSVSREKKERFSLILESASTNQTSMYLCASRKPGQFYEQYFGPGTRLTVT.

V is TRBV7-9 and J is TRBJ2-7; D is unclear. The CDR3 runs to 13 residues. CDR1 is SEHNR and CDR2 is FQNEAQ in the germline V gene (reference sequence). The V end was cut by 1 base, the J end by 3 bases, with 7 bases between. The CDR3, as DNA: TGTGCCAGCAGCTTAGACCCACGCTACGAGCAGTACTTC. This translates into CASSLDPRYEQYF.